Listed below are T cell receptor beta chains from one sample, sequenced in a study of cytomegalovirus exposure and HLA in healthy donors. Libraries were prepared by immunoSEQ multiplex PCR; TCRdb keeps only in-frame clonotypes and omits some of them. The sample has over 80,000 clones; roughly three quarters are singletons. Sample: PBMCs. These receptors were taken from a man in his forties in good health and CMV-seronegative. CDR3s include the opening cysteine and the closing phenylalanine or tryptophan. D genes are given only for firm matches. Expanded clones are given a class, and other clones once, few, many or no size at all.

length: 17; J: TRBJ1-3; V: TRBV28; D: NA; size: NA; CDR3: CASSPPLLFYSGNTIYF; DNA: TGTGCCAGCAGTCCGCCACTCCTTTTCTACTCTGGAAACACCATATATTTT
length: 16; J: TRBJ2-2; V: TRBV9; D: TRBD2; size: NA; CDR3: CASSVSGGANTGELFF; DNA: TGTGCCAGCAGCGTTAGCGGGGGGGCAAACACCGGGGAGCTGTTTTTT
length: 15; J: TRBJ1-4; V: TRBV2; D: NA; size: NA; CDR3: CASSGPGTTNGELFF; DNA: TGTGCCAGCAGTGGGCCCGGGACAACTAATGGGGAACTGTTTTTT
length: 15; J: TRBJ2-3; V: TRBV6-4; D: TRBD2; size: NA; CDR3: CASSLAGGATDTQYF; DNA: TGTGCCAGCAGCCTGGCCGGGGGGGCCACAGATACGCAGTATTTT
length: 13; J: TRBJ2-7; V: TRBV28; D: NA; size: NA; CDR3: CASGGHPSYEQYF; DNA: TGTGCCAGCGGGGGACACCCCTCCTACGAGCAGTACTTC
length: 13; J: TRBJ1-1; V: TRBV7-9; D: TRBD1; size: NA; CDR3: CASSIGQGTEAFF; DNA: TGTGCCAGCAGCATCGGACAGGGTACTGAAGCTTTCTTT
length: 17; J: TRBJ1-2; V: TRBV7-9; D: TRBD1; size: NA; CDR3: CASSLAGQGVRDYGYTF; DNA: TGTGCCAGCAGCTTAGCCGGACAGGGAGTTAGGGACTATGGCTACACCTTC
length: 16; J: TRBJ1-1; V: TRBV2; D: NA; size: NA; CDR3: CASTGDNVLLNTGAFF; DNA: TGTGCCAGCACCGGGGACAATGTACTCCTGAACACTGGAGCTTTCTTT
length: 15; J: TRBJ2-3; V: TRBV6-5; D: TRBD2; size: NA; CDR3: CASSPSGGGTDTQYF; DNA: TGTGCCAGCAGCCCCAGCGGGGGAGGCACAGATACGCAGTATTTT
length: 16; J: TRBJ1-2; V: TRBV18; D: TRBD1; size: few; CDR3: CASSPEPTGVGYGYTF; DNA: TGTGCCAGCTCACCAGAACCGACAGGGGTCGGCTATGGCTACACCTTC
length: 15; J: TRBJ2-1; V: TRBV30; D: NA; size: NA; CDR3: CAWSGLGGPSNEQFF; DNA: TGTGCCTGGAGTGGACTGGGGGGGCCTTCCAATGAGCAGTTCTTC
length: 14; J: TRBJ2-7; V: TRBV15; D: TRBD1; size: NA; CDR3: CATSRDRGLAEQYF; DNA: TGTGCCACCAGCAGGGACAGGGGGTTGGCAGAGCAGTACTTC
length: 15; J: TRBJ2-7; V: TRBV28; D: TRBD1; size: NA; CDR3: CASSLDRARSYEQYF; DNA: TGTGCCAGCAGCCTAGACAGGGCGCGCTCCTACGAGCAGTACTTC
length: 13; J: TRBJ2-1; V: TRBV19; D: NA; size: NA; CDR3: CASSIAADNEQFF; DNA: TGTGCCAGTAGTATAGCTGCGGACAATGAGCAGTTCTTC
length: 16; J: TRBJ2-7; V: TRBV4-1; D: TRBD1; size: NA; CDR3: CASSQEPGTGHYEQYF; DNA: TGCGCCAGCAGCCAAGAGCCCGGGACAGGGCACTACGAGCAGTACTTC
length: 12; J: TRBJ2-7; V: TRBV28; D: NA; size: NA; CDR3: CASSIYTYEQYF; DNA: TGTGCCAGCAGTATTTACACATACGAGCAGTACTTC
length: 18; J: TRBJ2-3; V: TRBV12-5; D: NA; size: NA; CDR3: CASGLVLQGVEVADTQYF; DNA: TGTGCTAGTGGTTTGGTACTACAGGGAGTTGAAGTCGCAGATACGCAGTATTTT
length: 17; J: TRBJ1-2; V: TRBV25-1; D: TRBD1; size: NA; CDR3: CASSPGTGVSSNYGYTF; DNA: TGTGCCAGCAGTCCAGGGACAGGGGTTTCCTCCAACTATGGCTACACCTTC
length: 17; J: TRBJ2-5; V: TRBV7-7; D: TRBD2; size: NA; CDR3: CASSLEPAGRPAETQYF; DNA: TGTGCCAGCAGCTTAGAACCAGCGGGGCGCCCAGCGGAGACCCAGTACTTC
length: 17; J: TRBJ1-3; V: TRBV5-4; D: TRBD1; size: NA; CDR3: CASSLPGTGSTGNTIYF; DNA: TGTGCCAGCAGCTTGCCCGGGACAGGGTCGACTGGAAACACCATATATTTT
length: 18; J: TRBJ2-2; V: TRBV7-9; D: TRBD2; size: NA; CDR3: CASSVRLAGGRITGELFF; DNA: TGTGCCAGCAGCGTTCGACTAGCGGGGGGGCGTATCACCGGGGAGCTGTTTTTT
length: 13; J: TRBJ1-1; V: TRBV6-1; D: NA; size: NA; CDR3: CASRIQGDTEAFF; DNA: TGTGCCAGCAGAATACAGGGTGACACTGAAGCTTTCTTT
length: 14; J: TRBJ1-2; V: TRBV14; D: NA; size: once; CDR3: CASSQVVLNYGYTF; DNA: TGTGCCAGCAGCCAAGTGGTGCTAAACTATGGCTACACCTTC
length: 15; J: TRBJ2-3; V: TRBV27; D: NA; size: NA; CDR3: CASSTGILSTDTQYF; DNA: TGTGCCAGCAGTACAGGGATACTTAGCACAGATACGCAGTATTTT
length: 13; J: TRBJ2-3; V: TRBV7-8; D: NA; size: NA; CDR3: CASSLGGQDTQYF; DNA: TGTGCCAGCAGCTTAGGGGGCCAAGATACGCAGTATTTT
length: 16; J: TRBJ1-2; V: TRBV4-3; D: NA; size: NA; CDR3: CASSQDSSGNNRGYTF; DNA: TGCGCCAGCAGCCAAGATTCGAGCGGAAACAACCGTGGCTACACCTTC
length: 13; J: TRBJ2-7; V: TRBV5-1; D: TRBD1; size: NA; CDR3: CASSTQGIDEQYF; DNA: TGCGCCAGCAGCACACAGGGGATCGACGAGCAGTACTTC
length: 13; J: TRBJ1-1; V: TRBV6-6; D: NA; size: NA; CDR3: CASSYATGEEAFF; DNA: TGTGCCAGCAGTTACGCGACAGGAGAGGAAGCTTTCTTT
length: 14; J: TRBJ2-3; V: TRBV5-5; D: NA; size: NA; CDR3: CASSLGGRTDTQYF; DNA: TGTGCCAGCAGCTTAGGAGGCCGCACAGATACGCAGTATTTT
length: 15; J: TRBJ2-7; V: TRBV13; D: TRBD1; size: NA; CDR3: CASSLGDRGGYEQYF; DNA: TGTGCCAGCAGCTTAGGGGACAGGGGTGGCTACGAGCAGTACTTC
length: 18; J: TRBJ2-3; V: TRBV5-1; D: TRBD2; size: NA; CDR3: CASSAMNVAGGGQDTQYF; DNA: TGCGCCAGCAGCGCCATGAATGTAGCGGGGGGGGGACAAGATACGCAGTATTTT
length: 14; J: TRBJ2-7; V: TRBV9; D: TRBD1; size: once; CDR3: CASSTQGQGYEQYF; DNA: TGTGCCAGCAGCACCCAGGGACAGGGCTACGAGCAGTACTTC
length: 14; J: TRBJ1-1; V: TRBV30; D: TRBD1; size: few; CDR3: CAWRIAGGRTEAFF; DNA: TGTGCCTGGAGAATTGCAGGGGGCAGGACTGAAGCTTTCTTT
length: 14; J: TRBJ1-2; V: TRBV2; D: TRBD1; size: NA; CDR3: CASRDDRGPGGYTF; DNA: TGTGCCAGCAGAGACGACAGGGGGCCAGGTGGCTACACCTTC
length: 14; J: TRBJ2-7; V: TRBV7-8; D: NA; size: NA; CDR3: CASSSVILIGEQYF; DNA: TGTGCCAGCAGCTCTGTCATTTTAATCGGGGAGCAGTACTTC
length: 16; J: TRBJ2-1; V: TRBV7-2; D: TRBD2; size: few; CDR3: CASSPVAGGESNEQFF; DNA: TGTGCCAGCAGCCCAGTAGCGGGGGGCGAGAGCAATGAGCAGTTCTTC
length: 15; J: TRBJ2-7; V: TRBV9; D: TRBD2; size: NA; CDR3: CASSVAGGGSYEQYF; DNA: TGTGCCAGCAGCGTAGCGGGCGGGGGCTCCTACGAGCAGTACTTC
length: 13; J: TRBJ2-5; V: TRBV7-7; D: NA; size: NA; CDR3: CASSSPSVETQYF; DNA: TGTGCCAGCAGCTCCCCTAGCGTGGAGACCCAGTACTTC
length: 14; J: TRBJ2-1; V: TRBV25-1; D: NA; size: few; CDR3: CASSATVLYNEQFF; DNA: TGTGCCAGCAGTGCGACAGTTCTTTACAATGAGCAGTTCTTC
length: 18; J: TRBJ1-4; V: TRBV19; D: NA; size: NA; CDR3: CASSTRDFSVATNEKLFF; DNA: TGTGCCAGTAGTACCCGGGACTTTTCTGTTGCAACTAATGAAAAACTGTTTTTT
length: 14; J: TRBJ2-5; V: TRBV5-4; D: NA; size: NA; CDR3: CASSLKEFQETQYF; DNA: TGTGCCAGCAGCTTGAAGGAGTTCCAAGAGACCCAGTACTTC
length: 13; J: TRBJ1-2; V: TRBV7-2; D: NA; size: NA; CDR3: CASSLDRTLGYTF; DNA: TGTGCCAGCAGCCTAGACAGGACATTAGGCTACACCTTC
length: 17; J: TRBJ2-2; V: TRBV5-1; D: NA; size: NA; CDR3: CASSLGFGQGVTGELFF; DNA: TGCGCCAGCAGCTTGGGTTTCGGGCAGGGTGTCACCGGGGAGCTGTTTTTT
length: 16; J: TRBJ2-7; V: TRBV9; D: TRBD1; size: few; CDR3: CASSPFVGRGPYEQYF; DNA: TGTGCCAGCAGCCCCTTCGTGGGCAGGGGGCCTTACGAGCAGTACTTC
length: 13; J: TRBJ1-1; V: TRBV5-1; D: NA; size: few; CDR3: CASRGAMNTEAFF; DNA: TGCGCCAGCAGGGGAGCTATGAACACTGAAGCTTTCTTT
length: 15; J: TRBJ1-1; V: TRBV5-5; D: NA; size: NA; CDR3: CASSWDGRGSTEAFF; DNA: TGTGCCAGCAGCTGGGACGGCCGGGGGAGTACTGAAGCTTTCTTT
length: 12; J: TRBJ2-5; V: TRBV29-1; D: TRBD2; size: NA; CDR3: CSTRGGQETQYF; DNA: TGCAGCACTCGGGGGGGGCAAGAGACCCAGTACTTC
length: 13; J: TRBJ2-7; V: TRBV2; D: NA; size: NA; CDR3: CASGGIRGYEQYF; DNA: TGTGCCAGCGGGGGTATCAGGGGTTACGAGCAGTACTTC
length: 18; J: TRBJ2-6; V: TRBV18; D: TRBD1; size: NA; CDR3: CASSPPGQGAWGANVLTF; DNA: TGTGCCAGCTCACCTCCGGGACAGGGGGCGTGGGGGGCCAACGTCCTGACTTTC
length: 16; J: TRBJ2-5; V: TRBV11-2; D: NA; size: once; CDR3: CASSSTGPPGEETQYF; DNA: TGTGCCAGCAGCTCAACTGGCCCACCCGGGGAAGAGACCCAGTACTTC
length: 13; J: TRBJ1-4; V: TRBV30; D: TRBD1; size: NA; CDR3: CAWARDRGEKLFF; DNA: TGTGCCTGGGCACGAGACAGGGGGGAAAAACTGTTTTTT
length: 15; J: TRBJ2-7; V: TRBV6-4; D: TRBD1; size: few; CDR3: CASRAQGEGSYEQYF; DNA: TGTGCCAGCAGGGCACAGGGGGAAGGGTCCTACGAGCAGTACTTC
length: 14; J: TRBJ2-2; V: TRBV2; D: NA; size: NA; CDR3: CASSATGHTGELFF; DNA: TGTGCCAGCAGTGCTACAGGGCACACCGGGGAGCTGTTTTTT
length: 17; J: TRBJ2-3; V: TRBV10-3; D: NA; size: NA; CDR3: CAISEYGSGASTDTQYF; DNA: TGTGCCATCAGTGAGTACGGTAGCGGAGCTAGCACAGATACGCAGTATTTT
length: 15; J: TRBJ2-7; V: TRBV15; D: TRBD2; size: NA; CDR3: CATSRGGLAPYEQYF; DNA: TGTGCCACCAGCAGAGGTGGACTAGCTCCCTACGAGCAGTACTTC
length: 14; J: TRBJ2-7; V: TRBV5-6; D: NA; size: NA; CDR3: CASSLAVTSYEQYF; DNA: TGTGCCAGCAGCTTGGCCGTGACTAGCTACGAGCAGTACTTC
length: 15; J: TRBJ1-6; V: TRBV19; D: TRBD1; size: NA; CDR3: CASSDRGRSNSPLHF; DNA: TGTGCCAGTAGCGACAGGGGGCGAAGTAATTCACCCCTCCACTTT
length: 15; J: TRBJ1-2; V: TRBV6-1; D: TRBD1; size: NA; CDR3: CASSETAGGSGGYTF; DNA: TGTGCCAGCAGTGAAACGGCAGGGGGCTCTGGTGGCTACACCTTC
length: 13; J: TRBJ2-3; V: TRBV7-9; D: NA; size: few; CDR3: CASSSPGADTQYF; DNA: TGTGCCAGCAGCTCCCCAGGGGCAGATACGCAGTATTTT